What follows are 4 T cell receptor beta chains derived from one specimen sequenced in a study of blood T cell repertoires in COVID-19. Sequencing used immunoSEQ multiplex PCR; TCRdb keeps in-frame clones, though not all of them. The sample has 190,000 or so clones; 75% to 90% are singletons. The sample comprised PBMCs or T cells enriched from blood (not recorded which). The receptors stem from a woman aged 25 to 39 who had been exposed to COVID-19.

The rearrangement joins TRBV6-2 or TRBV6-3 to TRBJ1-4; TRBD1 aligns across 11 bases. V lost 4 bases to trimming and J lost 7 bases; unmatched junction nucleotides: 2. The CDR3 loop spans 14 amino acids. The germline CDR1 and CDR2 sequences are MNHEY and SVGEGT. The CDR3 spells CASSSDRGREKLFF. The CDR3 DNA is TGTGCCAGCAGTTCGGACAGGGGGCGTGAAAAACTGTTTTTT.

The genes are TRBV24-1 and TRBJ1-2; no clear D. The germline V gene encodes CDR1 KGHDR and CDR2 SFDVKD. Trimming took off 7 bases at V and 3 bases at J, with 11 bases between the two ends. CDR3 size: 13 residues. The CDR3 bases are TGTGCCACCAGGGGCCCCGGTGACTATGGCTACACCTTC. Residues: CATRGPGDYGYTF.

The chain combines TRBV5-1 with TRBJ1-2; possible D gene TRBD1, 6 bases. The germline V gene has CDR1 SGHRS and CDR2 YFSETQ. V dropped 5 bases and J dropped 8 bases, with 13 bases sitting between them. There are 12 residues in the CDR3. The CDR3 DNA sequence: TGCGCCAGCAGTCTACAGGGTTGGGGCTACACCTTC. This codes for CASSLQGWGYTF.

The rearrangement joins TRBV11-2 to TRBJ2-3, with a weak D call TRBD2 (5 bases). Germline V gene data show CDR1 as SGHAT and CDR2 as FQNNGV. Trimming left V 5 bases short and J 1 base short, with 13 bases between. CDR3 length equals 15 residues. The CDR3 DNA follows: TGTGCCAGCAGCCCGTCCTACGGGGGCACAGATACGCAGTATTTT. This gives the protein CASSPSYGGTDTQYF. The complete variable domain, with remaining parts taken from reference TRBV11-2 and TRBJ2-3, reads EAGVAQSPRYKIIEKRQSVAFWCNPISGHATLYWYQQILGQGPKLLIQFQNNGVVDDSQLPKDRFSAERLKGVDSTLKIQPAKLEDSAVYLCASSPSYGGTDTQYFGPGTRLTVL.